This TCR beta chain emerged from a study of blood T cell repertoires in COVID-19. Background on the study: Donors in the United States, Italy and Spain gave samples during acute or convalescent COVID-19. Nucleic acid was either cDNA or gDNA, and it came from T cells, B-cell-depleted T cells, or PBMCs.

Authors' methods: By means of reference gene primer amplification, nucleated cell counts were estimated. Produced via immunoSEQ multiplex PCR; TCRdb's table is partial and in-frame only. Clone size and V and J calls were adopted from that table, with D and trimming inferred from the DNA. The sample comprises 140,000 to 150,000 clones, around 86% of which are singletons, and about 7.5% rests with the top ten. The CDR3 is 14 residues long. With 3 bases removed from V and 1 base from J, the gap between germline ends came to 7 bases. CDR1 and CDR2 from the germline V gene are SGHTA and FQGNSA. The chain is built from TRBV7-2 and TRBJ2-1, with D maybe TRBD1 (6 bases). The origin of this receptor is a human donor in a cohort sampled during active COVID-19. Sequencing was done on a sample of peripheral blood. The CDR3 protein is CASSFDRSYNEQFF. The CDR3 nucleotides are TGTGCCAGCAGCTTTGACAGGTCCTACAATGAGCAGTTCTTC. Supplemented by reference TRBV7-2 and TRBJ2-1, the full variable domain reads GAGVSQSPSNKVTEKGKDVELRCDPISGHTALYWYRQSLGQGLEFLIYFQGNSAPDKSGLPSDRFSAERTGGSVSTLTIQRTQQEDSAVYLCASSFDRSYNEQFFGPGTRLTVL.